Following are 31 T cell receptor beta chains from one sample sequenced in a study of response to subunit inactivated influenza vaccine. Via MiXCR, TCRdb re-called the RT-PCR reads, giving one row per CDR3 protein. Here the sample spans 650,000 or so distinct CDR3 sequences, 14% being singletons. The sequenced sample was PBMCs from blood, obtained 14 to 15 days before vaccination. The receptors stem from a man aged 50 to 60 who received an inactivated influenza vaccine.

About this clonotype itself: The germline gene is not matched at one end of the junction; a read error may be the cause. V usage is TRBV11-1 and J usage is TRBJ2-1; no clear D gene. Germline V lookup: CDR1 SGHAT, CDR2 FQDESV (reference sequence). This CDR3 spans 15 amino acids. CDR3 DNA sequence: TGTGCCAGCAGCTTAGCCCAACTCCGGACGGGCCCTGCAGTTTTC. Translated: CASSLAQLRTGPAVF.

This clonotype was seen repeatedly, ten times or more. The chain joins TRBV10-3 to TRBJ2-7, with D maybe TRBD2 (6 bases). The V and J ends lost 4 bases and 3 bases respectively, with 10 bases between them. Germline lookup yields CDR1 ENHRY and CDR2 SYGVKD. The CDR3 contains 13 residues. CDR3 amino acids: CAISGGTRYEQYF. In nucleotides, the CDR3 is TGTGCCATCAGTGGGGGGACTCGCTACGAGCAGTACTTC.

In this sample, this clonotype turned up many times. The V gene is TRBV12-3 or TRBV12-4, the J gene TRBJ2-1; D is uncertain. The CDR3 sequence is 11 residues long. The V gene lost 8 bases and the J gene lost 8 bases, with 10 bases spanning the gap. CDR3 protein: CASSSLDEQFF. CDR3 bases: TGTGCCAGCTCCTCCCTCGATGAGCAGTTCTTC.

The CDR3 loop reads CSARETGVRSAEQYF. CDR3 nucleotide sequence: TGCAGTGCTAGAGAAACAGGGGTTAGATCCGCCGAGCAGTACTTC. The chain recombines TRBV20-1 with TRBJ2-7; TRBD1 agrees at 7 bases. This CDR3 comprises 15 residues. From germline, CDR1 is DFQATT and CDR2 SNEGSKA (reference sequence). V lost 0 bases, J lost 6 bases, and 11 bases stayed unmatched.

The rearrangement links TRBV7-6 to TRBJ2-7; no clear D gene. Trimming removed 6 bases at V and 5 bases at J, with 11 bases between. Germline V lookup: CDR1 SGHVS, CDR2 FNYEAQ. The CDR3 length is 12 residues. The CDR3 sequence is CASSSLFNEQYF. The CDR3 nucleotides read TGTGCCAGCAGTTCCCTATTCAACGAGCAGTACTTC. The full variable domain, in which reference TRBV7-6 and TRBJ2-7 provide the parts outside the CDR3, is GAGVSQSPRYKVTKRGQDVALRCDPISGHVSLYWYRQALGQGPEFLTYFNYEAQQDKSGLPNDRFSAERPEGSISTLTIQRTEQRDSAMYRCASSSLFNEQYFGPGTRLTVT.

This clonotype was picked up many times. The chain is built from TRBV10-3 and TRBJ1-6, with a tentative D call TRBD1 (5 bases). The V end was cut by 0 bases, the J end by 9 bases, with 9 bases between. This CDR3 is built from 14 residues. Germline V CDR1 and CDR2: ENHRY, SYGVKD. The CDR3 DNA reads TGTGCCATCAGTGAGTCAGGGGAGGGTTCACCCCTCCACTTT. As protein: CAISESGEGSPLHF.

The table lists this clonotype with a few counts. The V and J genes are TRBV18 and TRBJ2-5; tentatively, D is TRBD2 (5 bases). The germline gives CDR1 KGHSH, CDR2 LQKENI. V was trimmed by 5 bases and J by 2 bases, leaving 18 bases between them. The CDR3 is 16 residues long. As DNA, the CDR3 is TGTGCCAGCTCATCAGAGGGTGCGGTGATACAAGAGACCCAGTACTTC. Translated, it gives CASSSEGAVIQETQYF. The full variable domain, completed using reference TRBV18 and TRBJ2-5, is NAGVMQNPRHLVRRRGQEARLRCSPMKGHSHVYWYRQLPEEGLKFMVYLQKENIIDESGMPKERFSAEFPKEGPSILRIQQVVRGDSAAYFCASSSEGAVIQETQYFGPGTRLLVL.

The CDR3 DNA sequence: TGTGCCAGCAGCTTTACAGGGGGGGTGCAGTATTTT. It is translated as CASSFTGGVQYF. This rearrangement joins TRBV13 to TRBJ2-3; TRBD1 is a possible D gene (8 bases). The CDR3 totals 12 residues. Germline V gene lookup returns CDR1 PRHDT and CDR2 FYEKMQ (reference sequence). V shed 3 bases and J shed 11 bases, with 12 bases lying between them.

There are a few counts of this clonotype. The V and J genes are TRBV15 and TRBJ2-7; D perhaps matches TRBD1 (6 bases). Trimming pared 0 bases from V and 2 bases from J, leaving 11 bases between. This CDR3 is built from 15 residues. Looked up from germline, CDR1 is LNHNV and CDR2 is YYDKDF (reference sequence). CDR3 sequence: CATSRDRGQTYEQYF. The CDR3 DNA follows: TGTGCCACCAGCAGAGATCGCGGACAGACCTACGAGCAGTACTTC.

The chain recombines TRBV30 with TRBJ2-1; 9 bases line up with TRBD1. The length of the CDR3 is 17 residues. V was pared by 4 bases and J by 4 bases, with 14 bases of the junction left unmatched. Germline V gene data show CDR1 as GTSNPN and CDR2 as SVGIG (reference sequence). CDR3 coding DNA: TGTGCCTGGACCCCGCGGGGAGGACAGGGGCTTTACAATGAGCAGTTCTTC. Translated: CAWTPRGGQGLYNEQFF.

This clonotype appeared a few times. The chain links TRBV2 to TRBJ2-3; TRBD1 aligns across 9 bases. Germline loops: CDR1 SNHLY, CDR2 FYNNEI. The CDR3 has 16 residues. V lost 8 bases, J lost 5 bases, and 14 bases stayed unmatched. The CDR3 region has the DNA TGTGCCAGCCGACCCCTGGGACAGGGCGAGGTAGATACGCAGTATTTT. It translates to CASRPLGQGEVDTQYF.

The chain uses TRBV14 and TRBJ2-3; no clear D gene. This CDR3 region has 12 residues. Germline V gene sequence: CDR1 SGHDN, CDR2 FVKESK. The V gene lost 2 bases and the J gene lost 7 bases, with 7 bases spanning the gap. CDR3: CASSQNRNTQYF. In DNA form, the CDR3 reads TGTGCCAGCAGCCAAAATAGAAATACGCAGTATTTT.

The chain links TRBV5-1 to TRBJ1-1; a weak D match, TRBD1 (5 bases). V was clipped by 1 base and J by 4 bases, with 11 bases between them. Germline V gene sequence: CDR1 SGHRS, CDR2 YFSETQ. This CDR3 comprises 14 residues. In nucleotides, the CDR3 is TGCGCCAGCAGCTTGACCAGGGCGGGCACTGAAGCTTTCTTT. Protein: CASSLTRAGTEAFF.

This clonotype was detected a few times. This chain uses TRBV10-3 with TRBJ1-1; 9 bases line up with TRBD1. The CDR3 totals 12 residues. V trimming: 11 bases; J trimming: 5 bases; junction bases outside the gene matches: 6. Germline CDR1 is ENHRY and CDR2 is SYGVKD. The CDR3, as DNA: TGTGCCGCGGGACAGGGACGGACTGAAGCTTTCTTT. Protein product: CAAGQGRTEAFF.

The table lists this clonotype with many counts. The chain combines TRBV5-1 with TRBJ2-5, with D possibly TRBD2 on 6 matching bases. Trimming took 4 bases from V and 5 from J, leaving 9 bases between them. In germline, CDR1 is SGHRS, CDR2 YFSETQ. This CDR3 has 12 amino acids. The CDR3 DNA is TGCGCCAGCAGCGCGAGCGGGGAGACCCAGTACTTC. Translating it yields CASSASGETQYF.

The chain has TRBV6-5 and TRBJ2-3; weak D call: TRBD2 (5 bases). The CDR3 is 18 amino acids. The germline gives CDR1 MNHEY, CDR2 SVGAGI. V lost 0 bases, J lost 1 base, and 17 bases lay in between. Here the CDR3 DNA reads TGTGCCAGCAGTTACTCGAAAAGCTGGCGGGTTGGCACAGATACGCAGTATTTT. Translating it yields CASSYSKSWRVGTDTQYF.

This chain links TRBV9 with TRBJ2-2; a possible D gene is TRBD1 (6 bases). Germline assignment: CDR1 SGDLS and CDR2 YYNGEE. This CDR3 has 15 amino acids. Trimming left V 0 bases short and J 4 bases short, with 10 bases between. In DNA, the CDR3 is TGTGCCAGCAGCGTAGGCCAGGGGACCACCGGGGAGCTGTTTTTT. Its protein product is CASSVGQGTTGELFF. The full variable domain, in which reference TRBV9 and TRBJ2-2 provide the parts outside the CDR3, is DSGVTQTPKHLITATGQRVTLRCSPRSGDLSVYWYQQSLDQGLQFLIQYYNGEERAKGNILERFSAQQFPDLHSELNLSSLELGDSALYFCASSVGQGTTGELFFGEGSRLTVL.

This chain links TRBV4-1 with TRBJ2-1; 9 bases map to TRBD1. Losses at the gene ends were 3 bases for V and 0 bases for J; bases not matched to a gene: 6. Per the germline V gene, CDR1 is MGHRA and CDR2 is YSYEKL. The length of the CDR3 is 17 residues. Here the CDR3 DNA reads TGCGCCAGCAGCCACGCCGGGACAGGGAGCTCCTACAATGAGCAGTTCTTC. Its translation is CASSHAGTGSSYNEQFF.

This clonotype was seen only a few times. The chain combines TRBV4-3 with TRBJ2-7, with 7 bases identical to TRBD2. The germline V gene encodes CDR1 LGHNA and CDR2 YSLEER. Germline trimming cut 0 bases from V and 6 bases from J; bases unmatched to any gene: 8. The CDR3 consists of 15 residues. The CDR3 sequence: CASSQEGGNPTEQYF. The CDR3 coding sequence is TGCGCCAGCAGCCAAGAGGGGGGGAACCCTACCGAGCAGTACTTC.

This clonotype was detected many times. The rearrangement links TRBV4-2 to TRBJ2-2; D possibly corresponds to TRBD2 (5 bases). Trimming took off 0 bases at V and 1 base at J, with 9 bases between the two ends. This CDR3 comprises 16 residues. Per germline, CDR1 LGHNA and CDR2 YNFKEQ. The CDR3 loop is CASSQEGDLNTGELFF. Here the CDR3 DNA reads TGTGCCAGCAGCCAAGAGGGAGATCTGAACACCGGGGAGCTGTTTTTT.

The rearrangement uses TRBV20-1 and TRBJ2-7; 11 bases match TRBD2. With V trimmed by 5 bases and J by 1 base, 7 bases remained unmatched. The CDR3 length is 15 residues. Germline values: CDR1 DFQATT, CDR2 SNEGSKA (reference sequence). In nucleotides, the CDR3 is TGCAGTGCTGCAACCGGGACTAGCGGATCCTACGAGCAGTACTTC. This codes for CSAATGTSGSYEQYF.

The chain joins TRBV10-3 to TRBJ2-3, with no clear D. Germline CDR1 is ENHRY and CDR2 is SYGVKD. The ends were cut back, 10 bases at V and 6 bases at J, with 8 bases in the middle. The CDR3 sequence is 10 residues long. CDR3 in DNA: TGTGCCACCTTCGCGGATACGCAGTATTTT. Translated, it gives CATFADTQYF.

Only a few counts were recorded for this clonotype. J is TRBJ2-5 and V is TRBV7-2, with D maybe TRBD2 (5 bases). Trimming took 0 bases from V and 2 from J, leaving 10 bases between them. The CDR3 loop spans 15 amino acids. Germline values: CDR1 SGHTA, CDR2 FQGNSA. The CDR3 DNA reads as TGTGCCAGCAGCTTAGCGGAGGCTACACAAGAGACCCAGTACTTC. Translation: CASSLAEATQETQYF.

The chain has TRBV7-2 and TRBJ1-5; D possibly corresponds to TRBD1 (5 bases). The V gene's germline CDR1 is SGHTA and CDR2 FQGNSA. The CDR3 consists of 14 residues. With 7 bases removed from V and 2 bases from J, the gap between germline ends came to 12 bases. For the CDR3, the DNA is TGTGCCAGCACCGGGATGGGGGGCAATCAGCCCCAGCATTTT. Translated: CASTGMGGNQPQHF.

The V gene is TRBV4-3, the J gene TRBJ2-7; no clear D gene. CDR3 length equals 13 residues. Germline V gene sequence: CDR1 LGHNA, CDR2 YSLEER. Trimming removed 3 bases at V and 5 bases at J, with 11 bases between. DNA for the CDR3: TGCGCCAGCAGCCAGTGGGGTTTCCACGAGCAGTACTTC. Translating it yields CASSQWGFHEQYF.

V usage is TRBV20-1 and J usage is TRBJ1-1; 7 nucleotides match TRBD1. This CDR3 has 14 amino acids. CDR1 and CDR2 (germline): DFQATT, SNEGSKA (reference sequence). V was pared by 5 bases and J by 10 bases, with 16 bases of the junction left unmatched. In nucleotides, the CDR3 is TGCAGTGCTTCCGCCCCAGACGGCAGGGGGTCAGCTTTCTTT. This encodes CSASAPDGRGSAFF.

This clonotype was seen only a few times. The gene calls are TRBV6-2 or TRBV6-3 and TRBJ2-1; TRBD2 matches 7 bases. The V segment lost 0 bases and the J segment 10 bases; nucleotides outside the gene matches: 9. Looked up from germline, CDR1 is MNHEY and CDR2 is SVGEGT. This CDR3 spans 15 amino acids. The CDR3 DNA is TGTGCCAGCAGTTACTCACGGACTAGGAGCGGAGAGCAGTTCTTC. Protein sequence: CASSYSRTRSGEQFF.

This chain connects TRBV15 to TRBJ1-4; D not resolved. CDR3 length: 16 residues. Between the trimmed V and J ends, which lost 4 bases and 4 bases, there was a span of 16 bases. Looked up from germline, CDR1 is LNHNV and CDR2 is YYDKDF (reference sequence). The CDR3 DNA follows: TGTGCCACCAGCATTGAGAGCTCGGGGTATAATGAAAAACTGTTTTTT. Translated: CATSIESSGYNEKLFF.

The rearrangement links TRBV15 to TRBJ2-1, with a possible D match to TRBD1 (6 bases). CDR1 and CDR2 from the germline V gene are LNHNV and YYDKDF (reference sequence). The V end was cut by 0 bases, the J end by 7 bases, with 10 bases between. The CDR3 runs to 14 residues. The CDR3 region has the DNA TGTGCCACCAGCAGAGACCCGGACAGTAATGAGCAGTTCTTC. This translates into CATSRDPDSNEQFF.

The rearrangement links TRBV5-1 to TRBJ2-7, with 8 bases aligning to TRBD1. This CDR3 contains 16 residues. V shed 1 base, J shed 3 bases, and the junction held 9 bases outside the gene matches. CDR1 and CDR2 from the germline V gene are SGHRS and YFSETQ. The CDR3 sequence: CASSLWDRSTYYEQYF. In nucleotides, the CDR3 is TGCGCCAGCAGCTTGTGGGACAGGAGTACATACTACGAGCAGTACTTC. The complete variable domain, with remaining parts taken from reference TRBV5-1 and TRBJ2-7, reads KAGVTQTPRYLIKTRGQQVTLSCSPISGHRSVSWYQQTPGQGLQFLFEYFSETQRNKGNFPGRFSGRQFSNSRSEMNVSTLELGDSALYLCASSLWDRSTYYEQYFGPGTRLTVT.

This clonotype was recorded a few times. The gene calls are TRBV6-1 and TRBJ1-4; D may be TRBD1 (5 bases). Trimming removed 3 bases at V and 5 bases at J, with 16 bases between. This CDR3 contains 16 residues. The germline gives CDR1 MNHNS, CDR2 SASEGT. CDR3 loop: CASSERQGLGNEKLFF. In DNA form, the CDR3 reads TGTGCCAGCAGTGAGAGGCAGGGTCTTGGGAATGAAAAACTGTTTTTT.